The clone carrying this TCR beta chain was found a few times. Its antigen is currently unknown. Germline lookup yields CDR1 LNHNV and CDR2 YYDKDF (reference sequence). V was shortened by 0 bases and J by 7 bases, with 6 bases between the two germline ends. The CDR3 is 12 residues long. The data derive from a study of cytomegalovirus exposure and HLA in healthy donors. Study-wide results and limits: Based on reports, TCR beta sequences accurately predicted HLA-A and HLA-B alleles for most subjects.

Researchers ran the PCR with 60 Vbeta and 13 Jbeta primers. Measured with immunoSEQ multiplex PCR; TCRdb has only the in-frame clones, and not every one. In the table there are about 100,000 clones, more than 75% of which are singletons. The clonotype originates from a woman aged 40 to 55 in good health and CMV-seronegative. Sequenced material: PBMCs. The chain joins TRBV15 to TRBJ1-1, with D uncertain. The CDR3 region has the DNA TGTGCCACCAGCAGAGACAGGTTTGAAGCTTTCTTT. Translated, it gives CATSRDRFEAFF.